This T cell receptor beta chain emerged from a study of T cells in Graves' hyperthyroidism and ophthalmopathy. V gave up 3 bases and J gave up 3 bases; unmatched junction bases: 12. This CDR3 spans 17 amino acids. Germline CDR1 and CDR2: SGDLS and YYNGEE. Amplified regions were TCR beta CDR3 sequences from RNA transcripts. RT-PCR in the first round (using the HTBI primer set) targeted the TCR CDR3. TCRdb independently ran MiXCR on the multiplex PCR reads; one entry per CDR3 protein. This table holds some 560,000 distinct CDR3 sequences, 14% found once. The chain has TRBV9 and TRBJ2-1; 7 bases match TRBD2. The sequenced material came from blood. The clonotype was recovered from a woman aged 40 to 49 with Graves' hyperthyroidism. The CDR3 DNA reads TGTGCCAGCAGCGCGACCCATACCAGCGGGATCTACAATGAGCAGTTCTTC. It specifies CASSATHTSGIYNEQFF.